The rows below give T cell receptor beta chains drawn from one sample of a study of blood T cell repertoires in COVID-19. Data came from immunoSEQ multiplex PCR; TCRdb stores just in-frame clones and leaves some out. The data show about 160,000 clones, with more than 75% seen just once and 18% held by the top ten. The source material was peripheral blood. The receptor source for this set is a man aged 55-75 years with active or convalescent COVID-19. The CDR3 runs from the conserved cysteine through the conserved F or W. A D gene is named only where the DNA matches it firmly. Clone size is not always given. Where it is, it says once, few, many or a class for expanded clones.

V gene	clone size	J gene	D gene	CDR3 DNA	CDR3 protein
TRBV6-2/TRBV6-3	-	TRBJ2-1	TRBD2	TGTGCCAGCAGTTACAGTCCCCTAGCGGGAATGCAGTTCTTC	CASSYSPLAGMQFF
TRBV18	-	TRBJ1-5	TRBD1	TGTGCCAGCACCGGGACAGGTAATAGCAATCAGCCCCAGCATTTT	CASTGTGNSNQPQHF
TRBV6-1	-	TRBJ2-7	TRBD1	TGTGCCAGCAGTGAAGTCGGGGGCAGGGGGCCTTACGAGCAGTACTTC	CASSEVGGRGPYEQYF
TRBV5-5	-	TRBJ2-6	-	TGTGCCAGCTGGAGAACCCCTGGGGCCAACGTCCTGACTTTC	CASWRTPGANVLTF
TRBV10-3	-	TRBJ1-3	-	TGTGCCATCAGTGAGGATCTGGGGGGCTCTGGAAACACCATATATTTT	CAISEDLGGSGNTIYF
TRBV11-1	-	TRBJ2-3	-	TGTGCCAGCAGGCCCAACAGACTATCCACAGATACGCAGTATTTT	CASRPNRLSTDTQYF
TRBV3-1/TRBV3-2	-	TRBJ2-3	TRBD2	TGTGCCAGCATGTTAGCGGGGGGCACAGATACGCAGTATTTT	CASMLAGGTDTQYF
TRBV6-1	-	TRBJ1-2	TRBD1	TGTGCCAGCAGTGCCACCGGGGACAGGGGGCGATTCTCCTATGGCTACACCTTC	CASSATGDRGRFSYGYTF
TRBV5-1	-	TRBJ2-2	-	TGCGCCAGCAGCCTTGCGAACACCGGGGAGCTGTTTTTT	CASSLANTGELFF
TRBV29-1	-	TRBJ2-7	TRBD1	TGCAGCGTTGGACAGGGGTTCGAGCAGTACTTC	CSVGQGFEQYF
TRBV3-1/TRBV3-2	-	TRBJ2-6	-	TGTGCCAGCAGCCAAGTGTCCAGCTCTGGGGCCAACGTCCTGACTTTC	CASSQVSSSGANVLTF
TRBV7-9	-	TRBJ1-4	TRBD1	TGTGCCAGCAGCTTAACAGGGGTTGGTGAAAAACTGTTTTTT	CASSLTGVGEKLFF
TRBV5-1	-	TRBJ1-1	-	TGCGCCAGCAGCTTGGGAGCGGGAAACACTGAAGCTTTCTTT	CASSLGAGNTEAFF
TRBV18	-	TRBJ1-6	TRBD1	TGTGCCAGCTCACCGGCTCGGACAGGCGATGGGTCACCCCTCCACTTT	CASSPARTGDGSPLHF
TRBV7-9	once	TRBJ2-1	-	TGTGCCAGCAGCCCGCGCGGGGACAGCTACTACAATGAGCAGTTCTTC	CASSPRGDSYYNEQFF
TRBV19	-	TRBJ2-2	TRBD1	TGTGCCAGTAGTCATACTCCGGGACAGGGGAACACCGGGGAGCTGTTTTTT	CASSHTPGQGNTGELFF
TRBV6-5	few	TRBJ1-2	-	TGTGCCAGCACGGGGGGGGCGGACTATGGCTACACCTTC	CASTGGADYGYTF
TRBV7-2	-	TRBJ2-5	TRBD1	TGTGCCAGCAGCCCCGGACAGGGGGTTAAGGAAGAGACCCAGTACTTC	CASSPGQGVKEETQYF
TRBV18	-	TRBJ2-1	TRBD1	TGTGCCAGCTCACCGACAGGGGGTAATGAGCAGTTCTTC	CASSPTGGNEQFF
TRBV18	-	TRBJ2-7	TRBD2	TGTGCCAGCTCCCAGGCAGGGCTGCTAGCGGGAGGTATCGAGCAGTACTTC	CASSQAGLLAGGIEQYF
TRBV28	once	TRBJ2-2	-	TGTGCCAGCAGTGCTTGGAGCGGAGCGAACACCGGGGAGCTGTTTTTT	CASSAWSGANTGELFF
TRBV5-1	-	TRBJ2-7	-	TGCGCCAGCAGCTTGGTAGGGGATGAGCAGTACTTC	CASSLVGDEQYF
TRBV12-3/TRBV12-4	-	TRBJ1-2	-	TGTGCCAGCAGTTTAAGACAGGATGGGGGCTACACCTTC	CASSLRQDGGYTF
TRBV30	-	TRBJ2-7	TRBD2	TGTGCCTGGAGTGTGATAGCGGGAGTGGGACTGTACGAGCAGTACTTC	CAWSVIAGVGLYEQYF
TRBV6-2/TRBV6-3	-	TRBJ2-6	TRBD1	TGTGCCAGCAGCCCCCTCCTAGGGGACAGCCTCTCTGGGGCCAACGTCCTGACTTTC	CASSPLLGDSLSGANVLTF
TRBV5-1	-	TRBJ2-7	-	TGCGCCAGCAGCTTGGGGACACCTGCCCAGTACTTC	CASSLGTPAQYF
TRBV5-1	-	TRBJ1-1	-	TGCGCCAGCAGCTTCGGACAGAAGACTGAAGCTTTCTTT	CASSFGQKTEAFF
TRBV5-1	-	TRBJ2-6	TRBD1	TGCGCCAGCAGCTCGACAGGGGCTACGAGCTCTGGGGCCAACGTCCTGACTTTC	CASSSTGATSSGANVLTF
TRBV20-1	-	TRBJ1-4	-	TGCAGTACGTCACTCTCCGAAAAACTGTTTTTT	CSTSLSEKLFF
TRBV19	-	TRBJ1-2	-	TGTGCCAGTAGTCCCTGGGACACCAACTATGGCTACACCTTC	CASSPWDTNYGYTF
TRBV6-2/TRBV6-3	-	TRBJ1-1	TRBD1	TGTGCCAGCAGTTACGTTGGACAGGGGGCCTCTGAAGCTTTCTTT	CASSYVGQGASEAFF
TRBV11-2	-	TRBJ2-6	TRBD2	TGTGCCAGCAGATTACTAGCGGGGGGATCTGGGGCCAACGTCCTGACTTTC	CASRLLAGGSGANVLTF
TRBV19	few	TRBJ1-3	-	TGTGCCAGTAGTATTGGCGGGATTCACAGCTCTGGAAACACCATATATTTT	CASSIGGIHSSGNTIYF
TRBV5-1	-	TRBJ1-1	TRBD1	TGCGCCAGCAGCTTGGGAGATGACAGGGCAGCTTTCTTT	CASSLGDDRAAFF
TRBV2	once	TRBJ1-2	TRBD1	TGTGCCAGCAACCGGGACAGTTTTAACTATGGCTACACCTTC	CASNRDSFNYGYTF
TRBV12-3/TRBV12-4	-	TRBJ1-2	-	TGTGCCAGCAGTTCAAGGGGAGGCTATGGCTACACCTTC	CASSSRGGYGYTF
TRBV14	-	TRBJ2-3	-	TGTGCCAGCAGTAACACAGATACGCAGTATTTT	CASSNTDTQYF
TRBV19	-	TRBJ1-2	TRBD1	TGTGCCAGTATCAGGACAGGGGTCTCTGGCTACACCTTC	CASIRTGVSGYTF
TRBV7-2	-	TRBJ1-6	-	TGTGCCAGCAGCCCGTTGGTACAGGGTAATAATTCACCCCTCCACTTT	CASSPLVQGNNSPLHF
TRBV3-1/TRBV3-2	-	TRBJ2-1	TRBD2	TGTGCCAGCAGCCACCTGATTAGCGGGTTATCCTACAATGAGCAGTTCTTC	CASSHLISGLSYNEQFF
TRBV2	-	TRBJ1-1	-	TGTGCCAGCAGTGAAAGATCGGGGATAAGGACTGAAGCTTTCTTT	CASSERSGIRTEAFF
TRBV27	once	TRBJ1-1	-	TGTGCCAGCAGATCCAATCAGAACACTGAAGCTTTCTTT	CASRSNQNTEAFF
TRBV2	-	TRBJ2-7	-	TGTGCCAGCACGAAGCGGATTAGCTCCTACGAGCAGTACTTC	CASTKRISSYEQYF
TRBV12-3/TRBV12-4	-	TRBJ2-5	-	TGTGCCAGCAGATCCACTAGGGGGGAGACCCAGTACTTC	CASRSTRGETQYF
TRBV2	-	TRBJ1-2	TRBD1	TGTGCCATCCTCCTCTCGACAGGGAAATATGGCTACACCTTC	CAILLSTGKYGYTF
TRBV11-2	few	TRBJ1-1	TRBD1	TGTGCCAGCAGCTTAGGGTCAGGGGGCTTGGTTGAAGCTTTCTTT	CASSLGSGGLVEAFF
TRBV4-1	-	TRBJ2-7	-	TGCGCCAGCAGCCAAGTACAATCCGCCTCCTACGAGCAGTACTTC	CASSQVQSASYEQYF
TRBV19	-	TRBJ1-5	-	TGTGCCAGTAGTATAGATAAGTACAGGCCCAGTCAGCCCCAGCATTTT	CASSIDKYRPSQPQHF
TRBV6-5	-	TRBJ1-6	TRBD1	TGTGCCAGCAGTTTACAGGGGTCCCCTAATTCACCCCTCCACTTT	CASSLQGSPNSPLHF
TRBV6-5	-	TRBJ2-3	TRBD2	TGTGCCAGCATTAGAGCGGGAGGGCCTGATACGCAGTATTTT	CASIRAGGPDTQYF
TRBV3-1/TRBV3-2	-	TRBJ1-2	-	TGTGCCAGCAGCCAAGGGACTCCATATGGCTACACCTTC	CASSQGTPYGYTF
TRBV7-8	once	TRBJ1-3	TRBD1	TGTGCCAGCAGCTCCCCCCCAGGGGGTCACACCATATATTTT	CASSSPPGGHTIYF
TRBV19	-	TRBJ2-3	-	TGTGCCAGTAGGAGCAACACAGATACGCAGTATTTT	CASRSNTDTQYF
TRBV18	-	TRBJ2-1	TRBD1	TGTGCCAGCTCACTTCCGACAGGGTTCCTCTACAATGAGCAGTTCTTC	CASSLPTGFLYNEQFF
TRBV7-8	-	TRBJ1-5	TRBD1	TGTGCCAGCAGCTTTTTAGGAAGGACAGGGGTAAGAGGAAATAATCAGCCCCAGCATTTT	CASSFLGRTGVRGNNQPQHF
TRBV5-4	-	TRBJ1-2	TRBD1	TGTGCCAGCAGTCCAGGGGGCCCCCTCTATGGCTACACCTTC	CASSPGGPLYGYTF
TRBV5-1	few	TRBJ1-4	TRBD1	TGCGCCAGCGGAGAAACAGGGGTTACTAATGAAAAACTGTTTTTT	CASGETGVTNEKLFF